Below are 22 T cell receptor beta chains sequenced from a single sample in a study of control samples from healthy donors and cancer patients. Only in-frame clones appear in the TCRdb table, and some are missing; sequencing was by immunoSEQ multiplex PCR. Of some 150,000 clones detected, about 94% appear once; the ten largest clones hold roughly 3.9%. Sequenced input: blood. Every receptor here comes from a woman in her sixties in good health.

This clone appeared once. At the DNA level, this CDR3 is encoded by other sequences in the same sample as well. This sequence joins TRBV19 and TRBJ1-5, with D perhaps TRBD1 (6 bases). Trimming took off 5 bases at V and 7 bases at J, with 15 bases between the two ends. The germline CDR1 and CDR2 sequences are LNHDA and SQIVND (reference sequence). The CDR3 has 14 amino acids. CDR3: CASSFGGAGQPQHF. DNA of the CDR3: TGTGCCAGTAGTTTCGGGGGGGCGGGGCAGCCCCAGCATTTT.

This sequence joins TRBV5-1 and TRBJ2-7; no clear D. With 0 bases removed from V and 2 bases from J, the gap between germline ends came to 3 bases. The CDR3 totals 12 residues. The germline V gene encodes CDR1 SGHRS and CDR2 YFSETQ. CDR3 coding DNA: TGCGCCAGCAGCTTGGACACCTACGAGCAGTACTTC. Translating gives CASSLDTYEQYF.

V is TRBV4-3 and J is TRBJ1-2; no clear D. Trimming removed 2 bases from V and 0 bases from J, with 16 bases in between. The length of the CDR3 is 17 residues. The germline V gene encodes CDR1 LGHNA and CDR2 YSLEER. The CDR3 reads CASSQQTGKTANYGYTF. CDR3 nucleotides: TGCGCCAGCAGCCAACAAACCGGAAAGACGGCTAACTATGGCTACACCTTC.

The chain uses TRBV18 and TRBJ1-1; D is ambiguous. V lost 5 bases, J lost 0 bases, and 4 bases lay in between. This CDR3 spans 12 amino acids. Looked up from germline, CDR1 is KGHSH and CDR2 is LQKENI. The chain's CDR3 is CASSTMNTEAFF. As DNA, the CDR3 is TGTGCCAGCTCAACCATGAACACTGAAGCTTTCTTT.

The chain joins TRBV19 to TRBJ1-2; 12 bases match TRBD1. V dropped 3 bases and J dropped 8; count of bases not matched to a gene: 10. The CDR3 is 16 amino acids. Germline V gene data show CDR1 as LNHDA and CDR2 as SQIVND (reference sequence). The CDR3 DNA follows: TGTGCCAGTAGTATTCCCCGGGACAGGGGGCGCCGGGGCTACACCTTC. It translates to CASSIPRDRGRRGYTF.

This chain joins TRBV10-3 and TRBJ1-1; possibly TRBD1 for D (6 bases). The V gene lost 8 bases and the J gene lost 2 bases, with 12 bases spanning the gap. The CDR3 is 13 amino acids. Germline loops: CDR1 ENHRY, CDR2 SYGVKD. CDR3 amino acids: CAIRIQGNTEAFF. The CDR3 nucleotides are TGTGCCATCCGAATACAGGGAAACACTGAAGCTTTCTTT.

V and J are TRBV21-1 and TRBJ1-2; TRBD1 is taken as the D call from the table, unchecked against the DNA. TRBV21-1 is a pseudogene. CDR3 length equals 17 residues. The CDR3 is CASSKGRDRDCIYGYTF. The CDR3 DNA sequence: TGTGCCAGCAGCAAAGGGAGGGACAGGGATTGTATCTATGGCTACACCTTC.

The DNA of the CDR3 is TGTGCCAGCAGTCTCCAAGCCCCTATGCAGTACTTC. Residues: CASSLQAPMQYF. The rearrangement links TRBV12-3 or TRBV12-4 to TRBJ2-7; D is uncertain. The CDR3 runs to 12 residues. The ends were cut back, 5 bases at V and 9 bases at J, with 14 bases in the middle.

The genes are TRBV5-6 and TRBJ2-7; 9 bases match TRBD1. Losses at the gene ends were 0 bases for V and 5 bases for J; bases not matched to a gene: 12. The CDR3 covers 17 residues. Looked up from germline, CDR1 is SGHDT and CDR2 is YYEEEE. The DNA for the CDR3 is TGTGCCAGCAGCTTGGAACAGGGGGCGCATTTATTCGACGAGCAGTACTTC. Its protein is CASSLEQGAHLFDEQYF.

The rearrangement joins TRBV7-2 to TRBJ1-2; D call uncertain. The CDR3 contains 15 residues. Trimming took off 3 bases at V and 4 bases at J, with 15 bases between the two ends. From germline, CDR1 is SGHTA and CDR2 FQGNSA. In DNA, the CDR3 is TGTGCCAGCAGCTTCAACCAAGGACGGAGCTATGGCTACACCTTC. This sequence encodes CASSFNQGRSYGYTF.

V usage is TRBV4-2 and J usage is TRBJ1-6, with D perhaps TRBD1 (5 bases). The germline CDR1 and CDR2 sequences are LGHNA and YNFKEQ. This CDR3 is 16 amino acids long. The V and J ends lost 0 bases and 5 bases respectively, with 11 bases between them. The CDR3 DNA is TGTGCCAGCAGCCAAGACGGGACCTTAGATAATTCACCCCTCCACTTT. Its protein is CASSQDGTLDNSPLHF.

The rearrangement joins TRBV7-8 to TRBJ1-1; D not resolved. Per the germline V gene, CDR1 is SGHVS and CDR2 is FQNEAQ. The CDR3 runs to 13 residues. The CDR3 DNA reads TGTGCTAGCGGCCTGGAGATGAACACTGAAGCTTTCTTT. This translates into CASGLEMNTEAFF. Drawing the rest from reference TRBV7-8 and TRBJ1-1, the complete variable domain is GAGVSQSPRYKVAKRGQDVALRCDPISGHVSLFWYQQALGQGPEFLTYFQNEAQLDKSGLPSDRFFAERPEGSVSTLKIQRTQQEDSAVYLCASGLEMNTEAFFGQGTRLTVV.

Of note for this clone: Other DNA sequences from this sample encode an identical CDR3 as well. The chain recombines TRBV12-3 or TRBV12-4 with TRBJ1-5; the D is unclear. The CDR3 runs to 13 residues. Deletions cut 3 bases from V and 2 bases from J, with 5 bases between. CDR3 nucleotide sequence: TGTGCCAGCAGTTTCCTACGCAATCAGCCCCAGCATTTT. Amino acids: CASSFLRNQPQHF.

This chain connects TRBV18 to TRBJ1-1; weak D call: TRBD1 (6 bases). The germline CDR1 and CDR2 sequences are KGHSH and LQKENI. This CDR3 spans 15 amino acids. The germline V and J ends were trimmed by 8 bases and 4 bases, with 20 bases remaining between them. The CDR3 sequence: CASDSTGQSGTEAFF. The CDR3 coding sequence is TGTGCCAGCGACAGTACAGGGCAAAGCGGCACTGAAGCTTTCTTT.

J is TRBJ1-3 and V is TRBV15; D not certain. Trimming pared 0 bases from V and 4 bases from J, leaving 13 bases between. The germline V gene encodes CDR1 LNHNV and CDR2 YYDKDF (reference sequence). The length of the CDR3 is 16 residues. CDR3 in amino acids: CATSRDSWAGGNTIYF. In DNA, the CDR3 is TGTGCCACCAGCAGAGATTCGTGGGCTGGAGGAAACACCATATATTTT.

The CDR3 bases are TGTGCCTGGAGTGTACTCCAGGGCACTGAAGCTTTCTTT. This gives the protein CAWSVLQGTEAFF. The J gene is TRBJ1-1, the V gene TRBV30; D is perhaps TRBD1 (5 bases). The CDR3 is 13 residues long. The V and J ends lost 0 bases and 4 bases respectively, with 9 bases between them. Germline-derived CDR1 and CDR2 are GTSNPN and SVGIG (reference sequence).

V is TRBV18 and J is TRBJ1-3, with 7 nucleotides matching TRBD1. CDR1 is KGHSH and CDR2 is LQKENI in the germline V gene. The CDR3 is 17 residues long. Trimming took 6 bases from V and 0 from J; bases not matched to a gene: 11. CDR3 coding DNA: TGTGCCAGCTCTCGCGGACAGGCGCTTAACTCTGGAAACACCATATATTTT. It codes for CASSRGQALNSGNTIYF.

This clone was counted only a few times. This chain's CDR3 is CASSLGASYNSPLHF. The CDR3 nucleotides read TGTGCCAGCAGCTTAGGGGCGAGCTATAATTCACCCCTCCACTTT. The genes are TRBV7-3 and TRBJ1-6, with D perhaps matching TRBD1 (5 bases). Per the germline V gene, CDR1 is SGHTA and CDR2 is FQGTGA. The CDR3 is 15 residues long. The V gene lost 2 bases and the J gene lost 3 bases, with 8 bases spanning the gap.

The chain employs TRBV7-2 and TRBJ2-5; 9 bases are a match to TRBD1. The J segment lost 4 bases and the V segment lost 4 bases, leaving 7 bases of the junction unmatched. The CDR3 length is 15 residues. Germline values: CDR1 SGHTA, CDR2 FQGNSA. CDR3 in DNA: TGTGCCAGCAGCTCGGGACAGGGTGTAGGAGAGACCCAGTACTTC. Translated, it gives CASSSGQGVGETQYF.

J is TRBJ1-1 and V is TRBV19; possible D gene TRBD1, 6 bases. Looked up from germline, CDR1 is LNHDA and CDR2 is SQIVND (reference sequence). The CDR3 is 12 residues long. The germline V and J ends were trimmed by 0 bases and 10 bases, with 9 bases remaining between them. CDR3 sequence (DNA): TGTGCCAGTAGTATAGAGGGCAGGGGAGCTTTCTTT. Its translation: CASSIEGRGAFF.

The chain recombines TRBV7-9 with TRBJ2-1, with 8 nucleotides matching TRBD2. The V and J ends lost 3 bases and 6 bases, in that order; junction bases with no gene match: 4. The CDR3 contains 14 residues. Germline V CDR1 and CDR2: SEHNR, FQNEAQ (reference sequence). The CDR3: CASSFFGGANEQFF. The CDR3 DNA follows: TGTGCCAGCAGCTTTTTCGGGGGGGCCAATGAGCAGTTCTTC.

The chain has TRBV5-4 and TRBJ2-5; TRBD1 matches 10 bases. The CDR3 runs to 16 residues. The trim removed 4 bases at V and 4 bases at J, leaving 10 bases unmatched. CDR1 and CDR2 (germline): SGHNT, YYREEE (reference sequence). CDR3 sequence reads: CASSNQDRGRRETQYF. The CDR3 DNA is TGTGCCAGCAGCAACCAGGACAGGGGGAGGAGAGAGACCCAGTACTTC.